Following are 32 T cell receptor beta chains from one sample sequenced in a study of blood T cell repertoires in COVID-19. Generated by immunoSEQ multiplex PCR, the TCRdb table keeps only in-frame clones and is missing some. The sample contains roughly 290,000 clones, roughly 86% of which appear only once. The sample comprised peripheral blood. The source of these receptors is a woman in her forties or fifties who had recovered from COVID-19.

The chain has TRBV7-2 and TRBJ2-7; D is perhaps TRBD2 (5 bases). The length of the CDR3 is 14 residues. The germline gives CDR1 SGHTA, CDR2 FQGNSA. Trimming cost V 4 bases and J 0 bases, with 10 bases left between them. This CDR3 reads CASSSDWSSYEQYF. CDR3 nucleotides: TGTGCCAGCAGCTCGGACTGGAGCTCCTACGAGCAGTACTTC. Looking up the rest from reference TRBV7-2 and TRBJ2-7 gives the full variable domain: GAGVSQSPSNKVTEKGKDVELRCDPISGHTALYWYRQSLGQGLEFLIYFQGNSAPDKSGLPSDRFSAERTGGSVSTLTIQRTQQEDSAVYLCASSSDWSSYEQYFGPGTRLTVT.

The chain combines TRBV6-5 with TRBJ1-1; the match to TRBD1 covers 7 bases. Trimming took 6 bases from V and 0 from J; bases not matched to a gene: 4. The germline V gene encodes CDR1 MNHEY and CDR2 SVGAGI. The CDR3 consists of 14 residues. CDR3 sequence: CASRLDRMNTEAFF. The CDR3 bases are TGTGCCAGCAGACTGGACAGGATGAACACTGAAGCTTTCTTT.

V and J are TRBV6-5 and TRBJ2-5; weak D call: TRBD2 (5 bases). This CDR3 has 12 amino acids. The germline V gene encodes CDR1 MNHEY and CDR2 SVGAGI. The V and J ends lost 2 bases and 7 bases respectively, with 8 bases between them. CDR3 residues: CASSYEGMTQYF. The CDR3 bases are TGTGCCAGCAGTTACGAGGGTATGACCCAGTACTTC.

The chain couples TRBV20-1 to TRBJ2-5; 9 bases agree with TRBD2. V was clipped by 3 bases and J by 2 bases; unmatched bases: 13. CDR1 is DFQATT and CDR2 is SNEGSKA in the germline V gene (reference sequence). This CDR3 comprises 17 residues. This CDR3 is CSASPAASGANQETQYF. CDR3 in DNA: TGCAGTGCTAGTCCGGCGGCTAGCGGGGCAAATCAAGAGACCCAGTACTTC.

The V call is TRBV5-6, the J call TRBJ2-7; 7 nucleotides match TRBD1. CDR1 is SGHDT, CDR2 YYEEEE, per germline. The CDR3 is 12 residues long. The ends lost 5 bases at V and 7 bases at J; junction bases unmatched: 6. The DNA of the CDR3 is TGTGCCAGCAGAGGGGGCGCGTGGGAGCAGTACTTC. Translating gives CASRGGAWEQYF.

The chain recombines TRBV6-5 with TRBJ1-4; D remains unclear. Germline V CDR1 and CDR2: MNHEY, SVGAGI. CDR3 size: 11 residues. With 10 bases removed from V and 8 bases from J, the gap between germline ends came to 11 bases. The CDR3 coding sequence is TGTGCCACCACCTACCGGGAAAAACTGTTTTTT. Amino acids: CATTYREKLFF.

The V gene is TRBV18, the J gene TRBJ2-2; 8 nucleotides match TRBD2. This CDR3 has 15 amino acids. Germline CDR1 KGHSH, CDR2 LQKENI. The ends lost 1 base at V and 7 bases at J; junction bases unmatched: 5. The CDR3 DNA follows: TGTGCCAGCTCACCACTAGCGGGATCCGACGGGGAGCTGTTTTTT. This encodes CASSPLAGSDGELFF.

This clone was recorded only once. The chain has TRBV11-2 and TRBJ2-3; 8 bases agree with TRBD1. The germline CDR1 and CDR2 sequences are SGHAT and FQNNGV. The CDR3 totals 14 residues. Losses at the gene ends were 5 bases for V and 5 bases for J; bases not matched to a gene: 6. CDR3 coding DNA: TGTGCCAGCAGCCAAACAGGGGGTGAAGATACGCAGTATTTT. Translation gives CASSQTGGEDTQYF.

This clone was picked up one time. The V and J genes are TRBV24-1 and TRBJ2-2; maybe TRBD1 (7 bases). V shed 5 bases and J shed 3 bases, with 18 bases lying between them. Germline assignment: CDR1 KGHDR and CDR2 SFDVKD. CDR3 length: 17 amino acids. The CDR3: CATSGLSGGTDTGELFF. The CDR3 DNA follows: TGTGCCACCAGTGGTTTATCTGGGGGGACAGACACCGGGGAGCTGTTTTTT.

The genes are TRBV6-5 and TRBJ1-4; 8 bases align to TRBD1. The CDR3 is 15 amino acids. Trimming at V came to 6 bases and at J to 7 bases, leaving 10 bases not matched to a gene. Germline lookup yields CDR1 MNHEY and CDR2 SVGAGI. The CDR3 is CASSGTGPRGEKLFF. CDR3 DNA sequence: TGTGCCAGCAGCGGGACAGGTCCGAGGGGTGAAAAACTGTTTTTT.

This chain connects TRBV6-2 or TRBV6-3 to TRBJ2-1; 9 bases agree with TRBD1. The CDR3 runs to 16 residues. The germline gives CDR1 MNHEY, CDR2 SVGEGT. The trim removed 6 bases at V and 2 bases at J, leaving 8 bases unmatched. CDR3 DNA: TGTGCCAGCAGCACCCATACAGGGGGCCCCTACAATGAGCAGTTCTTC. Amino acid sequence: CASSTHTGGPYNEQFF.

The chain links TRBV4-3 to TRBJ1-1, with D possibly TRBD1 on 6 matching bases. Trimming shortened V by 0 bases and J by 5 bases, and 13 bases separated the two germline ends. Looked up from germline, CDR1 is LGHNA and CDR2 is YSLEER. The CDR3 is 15 amino acids. In DNA, the CDR3 is TGCGCCAGCAGCCAAGATAAGGGGGGGCGGACTGAAGCTTTCTTT. It yields the protein CASSQDKGGRTEAFF.

The genes are TRBV6-2 or TRBV6-3 and TRBJ2-7, with a possible D match to TRBD1 (6 bases). Germline V gene lookup returns CDR1 MNHEY and CDR2 SVGEGT. The ends were cut back, 5 bases at V and 4 bases at J, with 12 bases in the middle. CDR3 size: 13 residues. CDR3 nucleotides: TGTGCCAGCAGTAAACAGGGCCCATACGAGCAGTACTTC. The encoded protein is CASSKQGPYEQYF.

The chain is built from TRBV10-3 and TRBJ2-7; D may be TRBD1 (6 bases). The CDR3 consists of 13 residues. Trimming cost V 2 bases and J 6 bases, with 11 bases left between them. Germline V CDR1 and CDR2: ENHRY, SYGVKD. This chain's CDR3 is CAISEGTPGEQYF. CDR3 DNA sequence: TGTGCCATCAGTGAGGGGACACCCGGCGAGCAGTACTTC.

The chain couples TRBV20-1 to TRBJ2-7; the D gene is possibly TRBD1 (5 bases). The CDR3 sequence is 11 residues long. The V end was cut by 1 base, the J end by 7 bases, with 8 bases between. Germline values: CDR1 DFQATT, CDR2 SNEGSKA (reference sequence). The CDR3: CSARGQREQYF. CDR3 in DNA: TGCAGTGCTAGAGGACAGAGAGAGCAGTACTTC.

The chain uses TRBV28 and TRBJ1-2, with TRBD1 matching 10 bases. V shed 5 bases, J shed 3 bases, and the junction held 9 bases outside the gene matches. The CDR3 runs to 16 residues. The germline CDR1 and CDR2 sequences are MDHEN and SYDVKM. The CDR3 region is CASSLKLGTGDYGYTF. The CDR3 DNA sequence: TGTGCCAGCAGTCTTAAACTAGGGACAGGGGACTATGGCTACACCTTC.

J is TRBJ2-1 and V is TRBV4-1; the match to TRBD2 covers 14 bases. The CDR3 is 17 amino acids. V was clipped by 0 bases and J by 7 bases; unmatched bases: 5. Germline loops: CDR1 MGHRA, CDR2 YSYEKL. The CDR3 loop is CASSQDGLAGGLNEQFF. The CDR3 coding sequence is TGCGCCAGCAGCCAAGACGGACTAGCGGGGGGATTAAATGAGCAGTTCTTC.

The genes are TRBV4-2 and TRBJ2-3; 8 bases line up with TRBD2. J lost 3 bases, V lost 1 base, and 6 bases had no gene match. The CDR3 sequence is 16 residues long. Germline values: CDR1 LGHNA, CDR2 YNFKEQ. CDR3: CASSQAGTRATDTQYF. CDR3 sequence (DNA): TGTGCCAGCAGCCAAGCCGGGACTAGAGCGACAGATACGCAGTATTTT.

The sample holds one count of this clone. V usage is TRBV7-3 and J usage is TRBJ2-2; D possibly corresponds to TRBD1 (5 bases). Trimming stripped 5 bases from V and 0 bases from J, with 16 bases between. From germline, CDR1 is SGHTA and CDR2 FQGTGA. CDR3 length: 17 amino acids. CDR3 sequence (DNA): TGTGCCAGCAGCCGAACCAGGGATAAGGCGAACACCGGGGAGCTGTTTTTT. Its protein is CASSRTRDKANTGELFF.

This clone was seen a single time. J is TRBJ1-1 and V is TRBV7-9, with TRBD1 matching 7 bases. With V trimmed by 4 bases and J by 5 bases, 4 bases remained unmatched. Germline V gene data show CDR1 as SEHNR and CDR2 as FQNEAQ (reference sequence). The CDR3 covers 13 residues. CDR3 loop: CASSSSQGTEAFF. In DNA form, the CDR3 reads TGTGCCAGCAGCTCCTCACAGGGGACTGAAGCTTTCTTT.

The chain links TRBV7-6 to TRBJ1-2, with a weak D call TRBD1 (5 bases). V lost 0 bases, J lost 3 bases, and 11 bases lay in between. CDR3 length: 15 residues. From germline, CDR1 is SGHVS and CDR2 FNYEAQ. CDR3 coding DNA: TGTGCCAGCAGCTTAGCGGCGGGGGGGGACTATGGCTACACCTTC. The encoded protein is CASSLAAGGDYGYTF.

The chain joins TRBV2 to TRBJ1-2; D is possibly TRBD1 (6 bases). Trimming pared 7 bases from V and 8 bases from J, leaving 14 bases between. The germline V gene encodes CDR1 SNHLY and CDR2 FYNNEI. The CDR3 contains 12 residues. CDR3 coding DNA: TGTGCCAGCACCAACTGGGGGGGCGGCTACACCTTC. Its translation is CASTNWGGGYTF.

CDR3 coding DNA: TGTGCCAGCAGTTTACTGAATCAGCCCCAGCATTTT. The encoded protein is CASSLLNQPQHF. The chain has TRBV12-3 or TRBV12-4 and TRBJ1-5; D is uncertain. Trimming pared 2 bases from V and 4 bases from J, leaving 3 bases between. The CDR3 has 12 residues.

This clone was observed once. The chain joins TRBV7-8 to TRBJ2-7; perhaps TRBD2 as D (6 bases). This CDR3 region has 14 residues. Trimming removed 4 bases at V and 3 bases at J, with 13 bases between. In germline, CDR1 is SGHVS, CDR2 FQNEAQ. As DNA, the CDR3 is TGTGCCAGCAGCTCCCGACTAGTTGGCTACGAGCAGTACTTC. Its protein is CASSSRLVGYEQYF. The entire variable domain, with the rest obtained from reference TRBV7-8 and TRBJ2-7, is as follows: GAGVSQSPRYKVAKRGQDVALRCDPISGHVSLFWYQQALGQGPEFLTYFQNEAQLDKSGLPSDRFFAERPEGSVSTLKIQRTQQEDSAVYLCASSSRLVGYEQYFGPGTRLTVT.

This clone has only a few counts. The chain employs TRBV19 and TRBJ2-2; TRBD2 matches 12 bases. CDR1 is LNHDA and CDR2 is SQIVND in the germline V gene (reference sequence). With V trimmed by 9 bases and J by 2 bases, 4 bases remained unmatched. This CDR3 region has 15 residues. CDR3 DNA: TGTGCCAGCCTAGGACTAGCGGGAAACACCGGGGAGCTGTTTTTT. Its protein is CASLGLAGNTGELFF.

This clone was counted only a few times. The CDR3 region is CASSSQGGGYEQYF. The CDR3 DNA is TGTGCCAGCAGTTCACAGGGGGGGGGTTACGAGCAGTACTTC. The genes are TRBV27 and TRBJ2-7, with a weak D call TRBD1 (8 bases). CDR3 length equals 14 residues. V was cut by 4 bases and J by 4 bases, with 14 bases left in between. Germline lookup yields CDR1 MNHEY and CDR2 SMNVEV (reference sequence).

V gene TRBV3-1 (or the pseudogene TRBV3-2) combines with J gene TRBJ1-5; D is uncertain. The CDR3 is 13 amino acids. V lost 4 bases and J lost 6, with 10 bases in between. The germline V gene has CDR1 LGHDT and CDR2 YNNKEL (reference sequence). The CDR3: CASSRTVGQPQHF. DNA for the CDR3: TGTGCCAGCAGCCGCACAGTAGGTCAGCCCCAGCATTTT.

This clone was seen only once. The chain uses TRBV6-5 and TRBJ1-2, with a possible D match to TRBD1 (6 bases). Germline values: CDR1 MNHEY, CDR2 SVGAGI. V lost 5 bases to trimming and J lost 8 bases, with 18 bases between them. This CDR3 is built from 14 residues. The CDR3 DNA reads as TGTGCCAGCAGTCCTACTTCAGGGGAAGGAGGCTACACCTTC. It encodes CASSPTSGEGGYTF.

The chain employs TRBV2 and TRBJ2-7, with a weak D call TRBD2 (5 bases). Germline V gene sequence: CDR1 SNHLY, CDR2 FYNNEI. The V gene lost 6 bases and the J gene lost 2 bases, with 11 bases spanning the gap. CDR3 length: 13 residues. Here the CDR3 DNA reads TGTGCCAGCAGAGCGGACGGGACCTACGAGCAGTACTTC. Its translation: CASRADGTYEQYF.

The chain is built from TRBV4-2 and TRBJ2-7, with a possible D match to TRBD2 (5 bases). The CDR3 extends over 15 amino acids. V was trimmed by 1 base and J by 2 bases, leaving 12 bases between them. Germline V lookup: CDR1 LGHNA, CDR2 YNFKEQ. As DNA, the CDR3 is TGTGCCAGCAGCCAAGCCGGGCTAGCAGCCTACGAGCAGTACTTC. This encodes CASSQAGLAAYEQYF.

This CDR3 is CASSGPRPYGYTF. CDR3 DNA: TGTGCCAGCTCGGGGCCGAGGCCCTATGGCTACACCTTC. The genes are TRBV18 and TRBJ1-2, with a possible D match to TRBD1 (5 bases). Germline CDR1 KGHSH, CDR2 LQKENI. The CDR3 is made up of 13 amino acids. V dropped 6 bases and J dropped 4 bases, with 12 bases sitting between them.

The chain combines TRBV5-8 with TRBJ2-2; 9 bases match TRBD1. The V segment lost 4 bases and the J segment 6 bases; nucleotides outside the gene matches: 4. The CDR3 spans 14 residues. Germline-derived CDR1 and CDR2 are SGHTS and YDEGEE. CDR3 sequence reads: CASSTTGGPGELFF. Written as DNA, the CDR3 is TGTGCCAGCAGCACGACAGGGGGACCCGGGGAGCTGTTTTTT.